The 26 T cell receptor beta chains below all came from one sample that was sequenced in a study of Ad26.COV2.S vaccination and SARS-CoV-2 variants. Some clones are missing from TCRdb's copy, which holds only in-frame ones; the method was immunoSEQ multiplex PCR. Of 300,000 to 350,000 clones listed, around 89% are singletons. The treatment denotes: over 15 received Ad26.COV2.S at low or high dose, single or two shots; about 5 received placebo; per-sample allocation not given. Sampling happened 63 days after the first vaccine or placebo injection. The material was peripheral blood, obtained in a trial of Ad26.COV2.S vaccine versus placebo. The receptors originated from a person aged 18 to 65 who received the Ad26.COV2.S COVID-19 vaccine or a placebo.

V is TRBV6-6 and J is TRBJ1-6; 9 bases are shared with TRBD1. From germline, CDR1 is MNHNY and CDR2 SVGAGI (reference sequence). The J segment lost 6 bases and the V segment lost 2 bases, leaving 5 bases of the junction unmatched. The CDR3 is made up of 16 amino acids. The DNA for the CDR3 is TGTGCCAGCAGTTACCCGCCGGACAGGGGTAATTCACCCCTCCACTTT. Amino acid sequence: CASSYPPDRGNSPLHF.

The CDR3 region has the DNA TGTGCCAGCAGCGTAGGGCTAGCGGCCTACACCGGGGAGCTGTTTTTT. Translation: CASSVGLAAYTGELFF. The rearrangement joins TRBV9 to TRBJ2-2; 7 bases agree with TRBD2. Losses at the gene ends were 0 bases for V and 3 bases for J; bases not matched to a gene: 5. Per germline, CDR1 SGDLS and CDR2 YYNGEE. This CDR3 region has 16 residues.

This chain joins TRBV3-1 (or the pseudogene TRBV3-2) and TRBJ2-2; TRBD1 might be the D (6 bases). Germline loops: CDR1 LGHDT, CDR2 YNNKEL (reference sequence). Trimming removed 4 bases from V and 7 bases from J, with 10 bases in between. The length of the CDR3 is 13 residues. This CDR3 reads CASSLQGIGELFF. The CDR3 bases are TGTGCCAGCAGCCTACAGGGTATCGGGGAGCTGTTTTTT.

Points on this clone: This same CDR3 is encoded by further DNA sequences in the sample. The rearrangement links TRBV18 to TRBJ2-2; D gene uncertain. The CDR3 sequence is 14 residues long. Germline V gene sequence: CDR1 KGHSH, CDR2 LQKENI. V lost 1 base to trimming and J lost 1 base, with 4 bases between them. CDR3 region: CASSPQGNTGELFF. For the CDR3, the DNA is TGTGCCAGCTCACCACAGGGGAACACCGGGGAGCTGTTTTTT. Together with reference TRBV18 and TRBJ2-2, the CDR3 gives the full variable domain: NAGVMQNPRHLVRRRGQEARLRCSPMKGHSHVYWYRQLPEEGLKFMVYLQKENIIDESGMPKERFSAEFPKEGPSILRIQQVVRGDSAAYFCASSPQGNTGELFFGEGSRLTVL.

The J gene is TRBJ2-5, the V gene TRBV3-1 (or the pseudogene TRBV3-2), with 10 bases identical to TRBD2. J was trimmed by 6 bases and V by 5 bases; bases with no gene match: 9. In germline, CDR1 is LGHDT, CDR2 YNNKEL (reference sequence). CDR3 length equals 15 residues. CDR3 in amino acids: CASSYGTSVLKTQYF. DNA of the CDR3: TGTGCCAGCAGCTACGGGACTAGCGTATTGAAGACCCAGTACTTC.

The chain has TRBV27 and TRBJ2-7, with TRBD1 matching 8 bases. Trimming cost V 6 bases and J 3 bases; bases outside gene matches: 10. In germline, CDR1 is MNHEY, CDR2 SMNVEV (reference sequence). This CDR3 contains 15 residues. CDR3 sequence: CASRNYGQGYYEQYF. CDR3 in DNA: TGTGCCAGCAGGAATTACGGACAGGGCTACTACGAGCAGTACTTC.

CDR3 sequence: CASRLDRGEGNTIYF. The DNA of the CDR3 is TGTGCCAGCAGATTAGACAGGGGTGAAGGAAACACCATATATTTT. The chain carries TRBV28 and TRBJ1-3; TRBD1 aligns across 8 bases. The V segment lost 6 bases and the J segment 4 bases; nucleotides outside the gene matches: 8. This CDR3 is built from 15 residues. CDR1 is MDHEN, CDR2 SYDVKM, per germline.

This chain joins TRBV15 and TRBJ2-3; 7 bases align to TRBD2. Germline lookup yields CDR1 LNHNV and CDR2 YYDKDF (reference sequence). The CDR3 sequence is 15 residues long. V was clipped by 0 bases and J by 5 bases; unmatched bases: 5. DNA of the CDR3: TGTGCCACCAGCAGAGAGGATCTAGCGGTAGATACGCAGTATTTT. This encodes CATSREDLAVDTQYF. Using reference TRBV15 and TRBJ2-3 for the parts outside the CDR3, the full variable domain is DAMVIQNPRYQVTQFGKPVTLSCSQTLNHNVMYWYQQKSSQAPKLLFHYYDKDFNNEADTPDNFQSRRPNTSFCFLDIRSPGLGDTAMYLCATSREDLAVDTQYFGPGTRLTVL.

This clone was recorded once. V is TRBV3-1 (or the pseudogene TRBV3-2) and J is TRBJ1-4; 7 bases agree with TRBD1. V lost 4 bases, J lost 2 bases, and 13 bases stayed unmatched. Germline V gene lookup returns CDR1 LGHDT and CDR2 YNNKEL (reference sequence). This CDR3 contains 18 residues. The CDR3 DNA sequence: TGTGCCAGCAGCCCCATAACAGGGGATATCGGGACTAATGAAAAACTGTTTTTT. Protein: CASSPITGDIGTNEKLFF.

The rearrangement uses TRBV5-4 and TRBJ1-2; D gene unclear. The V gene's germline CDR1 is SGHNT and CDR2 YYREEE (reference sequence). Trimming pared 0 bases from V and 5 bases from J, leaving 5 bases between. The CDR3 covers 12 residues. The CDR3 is CASSLDGYGYTF. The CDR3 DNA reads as TGTGCCAGCAGCTTGGACGGATATGGCTACACCTTC.

The DNA of the CDR3 is TGTGCCAGCAGCGAGACCTGGGCCCAGTACTTC. Amino acids: CASSETWAQYF. The chain uses TRBV21-1 and TRBJ2-5. TRBV21-1 is given as a pseudogene. The CDR3 spans 11 residues.

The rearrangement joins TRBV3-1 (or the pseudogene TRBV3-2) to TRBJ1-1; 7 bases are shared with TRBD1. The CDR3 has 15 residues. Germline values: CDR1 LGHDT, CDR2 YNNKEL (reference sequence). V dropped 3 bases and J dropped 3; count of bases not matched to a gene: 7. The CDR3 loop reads CASSQETTGDTEAFF. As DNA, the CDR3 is TGTGCCAGCAGCCAGGAAACAACAGGGGACACTGAAGCTTTCTTT.

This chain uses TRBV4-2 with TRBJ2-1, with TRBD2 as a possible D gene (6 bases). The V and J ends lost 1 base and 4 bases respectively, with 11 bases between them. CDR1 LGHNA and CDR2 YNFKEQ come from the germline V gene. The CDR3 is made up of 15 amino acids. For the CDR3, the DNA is TGTGCCAGCAGCCAAGCAAGGGCGGGGTACAATGAGCAGTTCTTC. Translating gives CASSQARAGYNEQFF.

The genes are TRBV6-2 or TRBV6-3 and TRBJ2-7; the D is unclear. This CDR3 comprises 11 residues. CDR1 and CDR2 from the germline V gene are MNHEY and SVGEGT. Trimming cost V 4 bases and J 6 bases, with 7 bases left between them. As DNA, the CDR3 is TGTGCCAGCAGTTCGTGGGGCGAGCAGTACTTC. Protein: CASSSWGEQYF.

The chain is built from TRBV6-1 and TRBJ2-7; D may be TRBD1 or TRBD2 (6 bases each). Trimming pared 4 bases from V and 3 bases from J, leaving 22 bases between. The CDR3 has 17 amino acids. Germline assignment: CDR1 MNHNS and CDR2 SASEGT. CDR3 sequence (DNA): TGTGCCAGCAGTGGAACAACAGGGTTTGTGGGAGGCTACGAGCAGTACTTC. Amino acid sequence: CASSGTTGFVGGYEQYF.

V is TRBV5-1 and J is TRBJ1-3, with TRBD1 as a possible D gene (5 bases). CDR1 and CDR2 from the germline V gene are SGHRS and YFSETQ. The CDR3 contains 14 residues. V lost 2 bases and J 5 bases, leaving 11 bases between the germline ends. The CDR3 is CASSLGTARNTIYF. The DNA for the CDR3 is TGCGCCAGCAGCTTAGGGACTGCGAGAAACACCATATATTTT.

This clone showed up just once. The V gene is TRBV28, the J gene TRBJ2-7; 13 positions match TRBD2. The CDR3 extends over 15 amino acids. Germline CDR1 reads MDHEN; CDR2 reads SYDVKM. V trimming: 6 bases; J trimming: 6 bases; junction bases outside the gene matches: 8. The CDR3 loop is CASSPTSGRAAEQYF. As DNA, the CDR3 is TGTGCCAGCAGCCCAACTAGCGGGAGGGCCGCCGAGCAGTACTTC.

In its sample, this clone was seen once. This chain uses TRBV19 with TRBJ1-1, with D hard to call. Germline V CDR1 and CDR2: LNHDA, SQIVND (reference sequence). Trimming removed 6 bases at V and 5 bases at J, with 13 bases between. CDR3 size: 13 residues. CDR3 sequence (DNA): TGTGCCAGTAGGGCCAACCCGGATACTGAAGCTTTCTTT. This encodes CASRANPDTEAFF.

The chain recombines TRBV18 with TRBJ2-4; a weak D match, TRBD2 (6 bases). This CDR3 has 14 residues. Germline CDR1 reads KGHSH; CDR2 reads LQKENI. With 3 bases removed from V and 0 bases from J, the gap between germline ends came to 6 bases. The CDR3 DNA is TGTGCCAGCTCACCGGGACTAGCCAAAAACATTCAGTACTTC. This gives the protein CASSPGLAKNIQYF.

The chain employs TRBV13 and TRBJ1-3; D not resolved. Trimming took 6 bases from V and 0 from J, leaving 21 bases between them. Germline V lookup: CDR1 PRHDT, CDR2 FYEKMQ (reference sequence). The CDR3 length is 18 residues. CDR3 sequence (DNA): TGTGCCAGCAGTTCAGGAGGGATTGTCGGCGGCTCTGGAAACACCATATATTTT. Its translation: CASSSGGIVGGSGNTIYF. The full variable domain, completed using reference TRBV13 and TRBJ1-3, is AAGVIQSPRHLIKEKRETATLKCYPIPRHDTVYWYQQGPGQDPQFLISFYEKMQSDKGSIPDRFSAQQFSDYHSELNMSSLELGDSALYFCASSSGGIVGGSGNTIYFGEGSWLTVV.

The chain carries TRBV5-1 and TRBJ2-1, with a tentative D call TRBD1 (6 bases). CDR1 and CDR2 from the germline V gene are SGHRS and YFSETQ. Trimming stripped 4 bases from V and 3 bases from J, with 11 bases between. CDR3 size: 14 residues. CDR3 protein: CASSTRDIYNEQFF. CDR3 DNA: TGCGCCAGCAGCACACGGGACATCTACAATGAGCAGTTCTTC. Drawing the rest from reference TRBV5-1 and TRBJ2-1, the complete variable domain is KAGVTQTPRYLIKTRGQQVTLSCSPISGHRSVSWYQQTPGQGLQFLFEYFSETQRNKGNFPGRFSGRQFSNSRSEMNVSTLELGDSALYLCASSTRDIYNEQFFGPGTRLTVL.

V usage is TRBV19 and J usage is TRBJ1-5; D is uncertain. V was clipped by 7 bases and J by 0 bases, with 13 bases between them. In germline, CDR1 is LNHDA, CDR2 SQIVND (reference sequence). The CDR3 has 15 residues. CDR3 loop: CASKAADISNQPQHF. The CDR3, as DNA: TGTGCCAGTAAGGCGGCCGATATTAGCAATCAGCCCCAGCATTTT.

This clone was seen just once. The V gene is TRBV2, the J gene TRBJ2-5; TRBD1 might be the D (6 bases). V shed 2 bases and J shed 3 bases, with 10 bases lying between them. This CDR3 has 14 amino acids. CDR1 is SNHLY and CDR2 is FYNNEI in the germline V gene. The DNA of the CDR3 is TGTGCCAGCAGTGAACCAGAGGGGGAAGAGACCCAGTACTTC. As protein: CASSEPEGEETQYF.

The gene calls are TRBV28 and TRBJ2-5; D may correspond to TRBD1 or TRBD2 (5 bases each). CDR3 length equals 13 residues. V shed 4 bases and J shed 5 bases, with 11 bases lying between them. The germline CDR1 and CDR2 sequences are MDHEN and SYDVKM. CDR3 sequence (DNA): TGTGCCAGCAGTTCTCCGGGGCTCGAGACCCAGTACTTC. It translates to CASSSPGLETQYF.

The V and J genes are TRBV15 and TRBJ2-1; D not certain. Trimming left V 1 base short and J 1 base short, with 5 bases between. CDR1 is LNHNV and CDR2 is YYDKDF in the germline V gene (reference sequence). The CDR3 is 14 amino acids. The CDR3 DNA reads TGTGCCACCAGCAGAGTGTCATCCTACAATGAGCAGTTCTTC. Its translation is CATSRVSSYNEQFF.

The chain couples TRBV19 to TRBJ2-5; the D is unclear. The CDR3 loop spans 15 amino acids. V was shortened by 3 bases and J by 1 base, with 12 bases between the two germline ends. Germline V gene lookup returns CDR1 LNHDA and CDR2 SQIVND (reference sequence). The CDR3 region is CASSIGVAVQETQYF. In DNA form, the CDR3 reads TGTGCCAGTAGTATTGGCGTGGCAGTCCAAGAGACCCAGTACTTC.